Detailed here is one TCR beta chain. Sequencing used immunoSEQ multiplex PCR; TCRdb keeps in-frame clones, though not all of them. Among around 300,000 clones listed, about 80% were seen once. The CDR3 spans 15 residues. The germline CDR1 and CDR2 sequences are MNHNS and SASEGT. V was clipped by 3 bases and J by 2 bases; unmatched bases: 4. This sample is drawn from a study of cytotoxic CD8 clonotypes in ibrutinib-treated CLL. The sequencing used PBMCs, collected before ibrutinib treatment. V and J are TRBV6-1 and TRBJ1-5; 7 bases map to TRBD1. The clonotype was recovered from a human donor with chronic lymphocytic leukemia. In nucleotides, the CDR3 is TGTGCCAGCAGTGAGGGACAGAATGGCAATCAGCCCCAGCATTTT. Amino acid sequence: CASSEGQNGNQPQHF.